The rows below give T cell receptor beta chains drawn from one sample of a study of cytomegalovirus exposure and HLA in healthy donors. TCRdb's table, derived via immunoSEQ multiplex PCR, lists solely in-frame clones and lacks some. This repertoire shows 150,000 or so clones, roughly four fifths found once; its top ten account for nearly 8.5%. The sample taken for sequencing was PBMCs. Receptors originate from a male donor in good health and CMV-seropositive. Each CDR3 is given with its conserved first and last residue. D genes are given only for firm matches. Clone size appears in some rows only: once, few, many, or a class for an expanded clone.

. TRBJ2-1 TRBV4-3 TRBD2 CASSQGGSGSALEQFF TGCGCCAGCAGCCAAGGTGGTAGCGGGAGTGCGTTGGAGCAGTTCTTC
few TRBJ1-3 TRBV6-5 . CASFGGWGNTIYF TGTGCCAGCTTTGGAGGGTGGGGAAACACCATATATTTT
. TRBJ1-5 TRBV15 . CATSRDFAGLDQPQHF TGCGCCACCAGCAGAGATTTTGCAGGGTTGGATCAGCCCCAGCATTTT
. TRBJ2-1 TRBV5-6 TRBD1 CASSSPGQWLNEQFF TGTGCCAGCAGCTCACCGGGACAGTGGTTAAATGAGCAGTTCTTC
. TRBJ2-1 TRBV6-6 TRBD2 CATRGGYNEQFF TGTGCCACCCGGGGGGGGTACAATGAGCAGTTCTTC
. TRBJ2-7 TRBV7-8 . CASSLGRAGSSYEQYF TGTGCCAGCAGCTTAGGACGGGCGGGGAGCTCCTACGAGCAGTACTTC
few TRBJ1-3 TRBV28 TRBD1 CASSLGPGQGAARSGNTIYF TGTGCCAGCAGTTTAGGACCGGGACAGGGGGCCGCTCGCTCTGGAAACACCATATATTTT
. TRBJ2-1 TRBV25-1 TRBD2 CASSVTGTSGAEQFF TGTGCCAGCAGTGTAACCGGGACTAGCGGAGCGGAGCAGTTCTTC
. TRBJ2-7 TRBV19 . CASRSDSWRSEQYF TGTGCCAGTAGATCGGACAGCTGGCGCTCCGAGCAGTACTTC
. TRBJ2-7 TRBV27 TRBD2 CASSFGTSVDEQYF TGTGCCAGCAGCTTCGGGACTAGCGTCGACGAGCAGTACTTC
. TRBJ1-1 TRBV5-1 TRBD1 CASSPGQGMNTEAFF TGCGCCAGCAGCCCCGGACAGGGAATGAACACTGAAGCTTTCTTT
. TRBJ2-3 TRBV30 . CAWGALSMGAADTQYF TGTGCCTGGGGGGCCCTGAGTATGGGGGCGGCAGATACGCAGTATTTT
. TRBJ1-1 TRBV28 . CASSSQVINEAFF TGTGCCAGCAGTTCCCAGGTCATCAACGAAGCTTTCTTT
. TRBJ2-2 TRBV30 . CAWNPQGNTGELFF TGTGCCTGGAACCCGCAGGGGAACACCGGGGAGCTGTTTTTT
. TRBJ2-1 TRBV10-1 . CASSDGGSVDEQFF TGCGCCAGCAGTGATGGGGGGTCGGTCGATGAGCAGTTCTTC
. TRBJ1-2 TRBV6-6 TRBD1 CASSMDRGAYGYTF TGTGCCAGCAGTATGGACAGGGGGGCCTATGGCTACACCTTC
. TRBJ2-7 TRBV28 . CASIGLTGSEQYF TGTGCCAGCATCGGCCTCACAGGGTCCGAGCAGTACTTC
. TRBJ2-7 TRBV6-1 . CASKVDGGTYEQYF TGTGCCAGCAAGGTAGATGGCGGGACCTACGAGCAGTACTTC
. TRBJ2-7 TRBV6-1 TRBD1 CASSAGQSYEQYF TGTGCCAGCAGTGCGGGACAGAGCTACGAGCAGTACTTC
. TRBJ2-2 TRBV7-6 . CASSLGGDTGELFF TGTGCCAGCAGCTTAGGAGGAGACACCGGGGAGCTGTTTTTT
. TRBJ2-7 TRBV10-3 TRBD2 CAISEPPGGRYEQYF TGTGCCATCAGTGAGCCACCGGGGGGGCGATACGAGCAGTACTTC
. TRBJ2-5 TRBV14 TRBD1 CASSPRDREETQYF TGTGCCAGCAGCCCACGGGACAGAGAAGAGACCCAGTACTTC
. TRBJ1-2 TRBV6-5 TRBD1 CASSDPGQIYGYTF TGTGCCAGCAGCGATCCGGGACAGATCTATGGCTACACCTTC
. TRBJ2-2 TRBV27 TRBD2 CASSRISGGPGELFF TGTGCCAGCAGCAGGATTAGCGGGGGCCCCGGGGAGCTGTTTTTT
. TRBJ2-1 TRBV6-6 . CASTVDSYNEQFF TGTGCCAGCACTGTTGACAGCTACAATGAGCAGTTCTTC
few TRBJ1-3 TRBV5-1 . CASSLGGTAGNTIYF TGCGCCAGCAGCTTGGGGGGGACTGCTGGAAACACCATATATTTT